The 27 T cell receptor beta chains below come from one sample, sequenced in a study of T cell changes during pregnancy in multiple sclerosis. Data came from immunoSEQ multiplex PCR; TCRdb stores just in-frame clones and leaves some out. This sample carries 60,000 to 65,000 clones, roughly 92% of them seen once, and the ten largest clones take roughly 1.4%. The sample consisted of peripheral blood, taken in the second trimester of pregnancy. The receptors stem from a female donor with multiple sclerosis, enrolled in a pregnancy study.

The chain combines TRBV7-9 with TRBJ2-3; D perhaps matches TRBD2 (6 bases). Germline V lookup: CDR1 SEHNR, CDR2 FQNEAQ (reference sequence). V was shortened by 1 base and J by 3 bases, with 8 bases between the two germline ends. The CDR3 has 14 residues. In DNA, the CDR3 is TGTGCCAGCAGCTTAGGGCGGGGAACAGATACGCAGTATTTT. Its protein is CASSLGRGTDTQYF.

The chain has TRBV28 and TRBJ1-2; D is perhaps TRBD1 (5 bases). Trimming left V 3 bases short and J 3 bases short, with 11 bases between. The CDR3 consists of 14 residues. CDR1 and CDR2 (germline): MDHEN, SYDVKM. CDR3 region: CASSFQDTYYGYTF. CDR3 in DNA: TGTGCCAGCAGTTTCCAGGACACCTACTATGGCTACACCTTC.

The CDR3 here is CAWRTMGGSYNSPLHF. The CDR3 DNA is TGTGCCTGGAGGACGATGGGAGGCTCCTATAATTCACCCCTCCACTTT. The genes are TRBV30 and TRBJ1-6; no clear D. Trimming pared 3 bases from V and 0 bases from J, leaving 12 bases between. This CDR3 is built from 16 residues. Germline CDR1 and CDR2: GTSNPN and SVGIG (reference sequence).

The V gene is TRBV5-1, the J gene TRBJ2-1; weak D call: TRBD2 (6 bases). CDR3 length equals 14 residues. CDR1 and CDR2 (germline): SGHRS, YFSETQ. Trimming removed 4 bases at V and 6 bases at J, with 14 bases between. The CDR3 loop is CASSPEGGTNEQFF. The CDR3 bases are TGCGCCAGCAGCCCGGAGGGCGGAACCAATGAGCAGTTCTTC.

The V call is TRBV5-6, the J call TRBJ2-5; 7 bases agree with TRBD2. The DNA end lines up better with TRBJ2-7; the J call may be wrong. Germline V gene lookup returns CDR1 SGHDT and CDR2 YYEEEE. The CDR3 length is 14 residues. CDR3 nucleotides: TGTGCCAGCAGCCGCGGACTAGATTCCTACGAGCAGTACTTC. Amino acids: CASSRGLDSYEQYF.

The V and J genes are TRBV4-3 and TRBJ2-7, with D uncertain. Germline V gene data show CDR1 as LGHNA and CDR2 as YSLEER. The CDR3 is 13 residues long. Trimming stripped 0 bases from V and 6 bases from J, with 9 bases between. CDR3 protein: CASSQDLGSEQYF. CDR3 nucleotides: TGCGCCAGCAGCCAAGATCTAGGTTCCGAGCAGTACTTC.

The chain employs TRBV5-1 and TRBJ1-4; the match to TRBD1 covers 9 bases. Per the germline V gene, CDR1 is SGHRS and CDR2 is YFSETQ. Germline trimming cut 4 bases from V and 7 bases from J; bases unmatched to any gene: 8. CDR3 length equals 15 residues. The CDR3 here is CASSPNRGRGEKLFF. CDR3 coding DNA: TGCGCCAGCAGCCCAAACAGGGGGCGCGGTGAAAAACTGTTTTTT.

The CDR3 is CASSLGQGLNEQFF. The DNA for the CDR3 is TGCGCCAGCAGCTTGGGTCAGGGTCTCAATGAGCAGTTCTTC. The chain uses TRBV5-1 and TRBJ2-1, with D maybe TRBD1 (5 bases). V shed 0 bases and J shed 6 bases, with 10 bases lying between them. CDR3 length: 14 amino acids. In germline, CDR1 is SGHRS, CDR2 YFSETQ.

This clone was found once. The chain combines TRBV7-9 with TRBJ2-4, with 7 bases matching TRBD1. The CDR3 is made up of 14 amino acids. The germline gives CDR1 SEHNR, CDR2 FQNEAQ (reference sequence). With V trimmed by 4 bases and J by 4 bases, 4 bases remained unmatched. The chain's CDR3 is CASSSWDSKNIQYF. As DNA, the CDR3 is TGTGCCAGCAGCTCTTGGGACAGTAAAAACATTCAGTACTTC. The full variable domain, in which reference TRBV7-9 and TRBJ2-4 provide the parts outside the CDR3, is DTGVSQNPRHKITKRGQNVTFRCDPISEHNRLYWYRQTLGQGPEFLTYFQNEAQLEKSRLLSDRFSAERPKGSFSTLEIQRTEQGDSAMYLCASSSWDSKNIQYFGAGTRLSVL.

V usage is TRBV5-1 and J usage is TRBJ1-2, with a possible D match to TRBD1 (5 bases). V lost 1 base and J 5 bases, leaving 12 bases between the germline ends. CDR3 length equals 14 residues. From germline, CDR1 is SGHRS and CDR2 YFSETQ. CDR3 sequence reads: CASSLIPTEYGYTF. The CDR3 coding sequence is TGCGCCAGCAGCTTGATACCGACAGAGTATGGCTACACCTTC.

This CDR3 reads CASSYGRGSENTIYF. The DNA of the CDR3 is TGTGCCAGCAGTTACGGCAGGGGTTCGGAAAACACCATATATTTT. The chain joins TRBV6-7 to TRBJ1-3, with D perhaps TRBD1 (6 bases). TRBV6-7 is placed among ORFs of uncertain function. Trimming cost V 2 bases and J 6 bases, with 14 bases left between them. This CDR3 region has 15 residues.

CDR3 DNA: TGTGCCAGTAGCCCACAGCGTACAGGGACCCGCCTAAGCTATGGCTACACCTTC. Translating gives CASSPQRTGTRLSYGYTF. The chain combines TRBV19 with TRBJ1-2; D is perhaps TRBD1 (6 bases). The germline V gene encodes CDR1 LNHDA and CDR2 SQIVND (reference sequence). Deletions cut 6 bases from V and 4 bases from J, with 27 bases between. This CDR3 has 18 amino acids.

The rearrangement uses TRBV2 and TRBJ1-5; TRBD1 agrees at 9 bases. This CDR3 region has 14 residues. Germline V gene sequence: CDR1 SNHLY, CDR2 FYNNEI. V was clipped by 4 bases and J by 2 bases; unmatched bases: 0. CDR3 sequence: CASSGDRGNQPQHF. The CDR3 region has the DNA TGTGCCAGCAGTGGGGACAGGGGCAATCAGCCCCAGCATTTT. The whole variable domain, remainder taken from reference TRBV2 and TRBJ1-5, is EPEVTQTPSHQVTQMGQEVILRCVPISNHLYFYWYRQILGQKVEFLVSFYNNEISEKSEIFDDQFSVERPDGSNFTLKIRSTKLEDSAMYFCASSGDRGNQPQHFGDGTRLSIL.

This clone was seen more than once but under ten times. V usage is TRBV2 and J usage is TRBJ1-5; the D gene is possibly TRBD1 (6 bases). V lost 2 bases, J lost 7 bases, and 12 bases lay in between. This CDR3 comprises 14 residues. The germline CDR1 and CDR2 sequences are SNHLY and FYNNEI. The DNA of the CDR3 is TGTGCCAGCAGTGAAAGGCAGGGGAACCAGCCCCAGCATTTT. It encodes CASSERQGNQPQHF.

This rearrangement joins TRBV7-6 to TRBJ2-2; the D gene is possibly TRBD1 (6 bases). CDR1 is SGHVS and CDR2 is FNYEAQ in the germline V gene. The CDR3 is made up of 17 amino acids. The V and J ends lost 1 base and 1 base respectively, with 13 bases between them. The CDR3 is CASSLETGQKNTGELFF. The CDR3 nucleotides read TGTGCCAGCAGCTTAGAGACGGGACAAAAGAACACCGGGGAGCTGTTTTTT.

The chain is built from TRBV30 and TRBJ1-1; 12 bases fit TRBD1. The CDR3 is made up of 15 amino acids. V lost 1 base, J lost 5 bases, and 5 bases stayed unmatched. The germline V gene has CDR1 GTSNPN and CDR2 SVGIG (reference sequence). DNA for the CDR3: TGTGCCTGGAGTGCGGGACAGGGGGCGAGTACTGAAGCTTTCTTT. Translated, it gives CAWSAGQGASTEAFF.

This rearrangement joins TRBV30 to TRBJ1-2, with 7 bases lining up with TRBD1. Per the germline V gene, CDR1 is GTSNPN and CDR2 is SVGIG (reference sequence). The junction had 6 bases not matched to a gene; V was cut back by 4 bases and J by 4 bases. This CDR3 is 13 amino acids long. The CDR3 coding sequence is TGTGCCTGGACAGGGGGGCCGGGCTATGGCTACACCTTC. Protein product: CAWTGGPGYGYTF.

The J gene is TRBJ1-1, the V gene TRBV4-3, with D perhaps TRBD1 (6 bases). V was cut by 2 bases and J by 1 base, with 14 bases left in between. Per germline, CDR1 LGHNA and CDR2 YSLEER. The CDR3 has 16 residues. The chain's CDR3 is CASSQTTGFANTEAFF. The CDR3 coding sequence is TGCGCCAGCAGCCAAACGACAGGTTTTGCGAACACTGAAGCTTTCTTT.

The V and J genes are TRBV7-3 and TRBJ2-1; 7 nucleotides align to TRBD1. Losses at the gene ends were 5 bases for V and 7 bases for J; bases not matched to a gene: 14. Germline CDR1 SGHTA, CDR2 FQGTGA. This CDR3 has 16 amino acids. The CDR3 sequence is CASSILYRDSQNEQFF. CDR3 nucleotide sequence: TGTGCCAGCAGCATTTTATACCGGGACAGCCAAAATGAGCAGTTCTTC. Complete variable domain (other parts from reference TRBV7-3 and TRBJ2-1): GAGVSQTPSNKVTEKGKYVELRCDPISGHTALYWYRQSLGQGPEFLIYFQGTGAADDSGLPNDRFFAVRPEGSVSTLKIQRTERGDSAVYLCASSILYRDSQNEQFFGPGTRLTVL.

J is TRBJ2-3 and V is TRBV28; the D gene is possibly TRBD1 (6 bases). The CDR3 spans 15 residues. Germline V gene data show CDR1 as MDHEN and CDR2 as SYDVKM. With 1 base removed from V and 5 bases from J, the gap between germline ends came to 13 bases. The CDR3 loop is CASSLYAGAGDTQYF. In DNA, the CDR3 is TGTGCCAGCAGTTTATATGCAGGGGCGGGAGATACGCAGTATTTT.

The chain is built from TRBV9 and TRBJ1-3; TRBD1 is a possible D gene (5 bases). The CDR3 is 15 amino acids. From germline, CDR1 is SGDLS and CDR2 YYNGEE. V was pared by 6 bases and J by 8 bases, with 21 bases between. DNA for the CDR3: TGTGCCAGCACTTCAGGAGGGAGGGGCGGGGACACCATATATTTT. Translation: CASTSGGRGGDTIYF.

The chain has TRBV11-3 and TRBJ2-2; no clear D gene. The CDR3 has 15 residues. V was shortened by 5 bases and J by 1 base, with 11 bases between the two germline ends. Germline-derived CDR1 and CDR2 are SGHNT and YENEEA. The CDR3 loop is CASSRDGLNTGELFF. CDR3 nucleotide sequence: TGTGCCAGCAGCCGCGACGGGTTGAACACCGGGGAGCTGTTTTTT.

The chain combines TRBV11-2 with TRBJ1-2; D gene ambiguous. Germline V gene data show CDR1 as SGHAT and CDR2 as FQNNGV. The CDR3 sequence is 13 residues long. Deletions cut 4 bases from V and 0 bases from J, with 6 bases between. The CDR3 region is CASSSSANYGYTF. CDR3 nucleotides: TGTGCCAGCAGCTCCTCAGCTAACTATGGCTACACCTTC.

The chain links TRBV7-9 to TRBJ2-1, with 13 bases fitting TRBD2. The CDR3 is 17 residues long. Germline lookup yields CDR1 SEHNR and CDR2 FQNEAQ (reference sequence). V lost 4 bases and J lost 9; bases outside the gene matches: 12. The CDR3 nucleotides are TGTGCCAGCAGCTCACTGGGACTAGCGGGACGGAACGGTGAGCAGTTCTTC. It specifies CASSSLGLAGRNGEQFF.

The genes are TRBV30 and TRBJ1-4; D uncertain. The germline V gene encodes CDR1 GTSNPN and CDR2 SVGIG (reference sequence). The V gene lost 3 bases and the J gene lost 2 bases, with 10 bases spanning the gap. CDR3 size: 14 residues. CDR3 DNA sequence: TGTGCCTGGAGATACGGGTGGACTAATGAAAAACTGTTTTTT. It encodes CAWRYGWTNEKLFF.

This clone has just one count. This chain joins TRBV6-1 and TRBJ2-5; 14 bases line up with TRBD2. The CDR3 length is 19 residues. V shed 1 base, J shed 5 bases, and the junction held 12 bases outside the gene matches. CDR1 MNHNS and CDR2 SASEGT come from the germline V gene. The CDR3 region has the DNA TGTGCCAGCAGTGAAGGACAATCGGGACTAGCGGGAGAAGGGGAGACCCAGTACTTC. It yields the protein CASSEGQSGLAGEGETQYF.

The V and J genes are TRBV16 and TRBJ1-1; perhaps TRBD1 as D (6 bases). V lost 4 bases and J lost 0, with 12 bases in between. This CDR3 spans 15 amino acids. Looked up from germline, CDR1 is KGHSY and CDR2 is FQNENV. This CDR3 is CASSPTQGLNTEAFF. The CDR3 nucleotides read TGTGCCAGCAGCCCGACCCAGGGGTTGAACACTGAAGCTTTCTTT.